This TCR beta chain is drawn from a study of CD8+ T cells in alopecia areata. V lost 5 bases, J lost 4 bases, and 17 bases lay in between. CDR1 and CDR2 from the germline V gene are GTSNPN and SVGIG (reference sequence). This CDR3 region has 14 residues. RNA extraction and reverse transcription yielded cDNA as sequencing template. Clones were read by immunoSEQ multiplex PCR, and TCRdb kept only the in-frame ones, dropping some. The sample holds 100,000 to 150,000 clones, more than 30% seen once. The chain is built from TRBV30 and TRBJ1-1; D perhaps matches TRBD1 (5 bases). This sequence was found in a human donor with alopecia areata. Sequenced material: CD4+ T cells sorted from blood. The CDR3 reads CAWGTPDTRTEAFF. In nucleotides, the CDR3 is TGTGCCTGGGGTACCCCGGACACCCGCACTGAAGCTTTCTTT.